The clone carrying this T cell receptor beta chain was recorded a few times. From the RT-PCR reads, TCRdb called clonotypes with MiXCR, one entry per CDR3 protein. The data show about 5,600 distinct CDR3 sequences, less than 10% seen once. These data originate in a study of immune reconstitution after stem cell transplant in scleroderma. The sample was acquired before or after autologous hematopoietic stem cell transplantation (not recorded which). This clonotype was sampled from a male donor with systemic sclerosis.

The CDR3 is CSAPGPQSGDTQYF. CDR3 coding DNA: TGCAGTGCTCCGGGACCCCAATCAGGAGATACGCAGTATTTT. The chain couples TRBV20-1 to TRBJ2-3; D may correspond to TRBD1 or TRBD2 (5 bases each). V was shortened by 5 bases and J by 5 bases, with 17 bases between the two germline ends. The CDR3 runs to 14 residues. The V gene's germline CDR1 is DFQATT and CDR2 SNEGSKA (reference sequence).